This T cell receptor beta chain was profiled in a study of blood T cell repertoires in COVID-19. Study information: Acute-phase and convalescent COVID-19 samples originated in the United States, Italy and Spain. Sources were T cells, B-cell-depleted T cells, or PBMCs; the material itself was cDNA or gDNA.

In the source study's methods: The authors estimated nucleated cell counts from reference gene primer amplification. Clones were sequenced by immunoSEQ multiplex PCR, and TCRdb holds only the in-frame ones, with some missing. V and J calls and clone size are as listed in that table; D and trimming were resolved from the DNA. The sample carries under 85,000 clones, about 86% recorded once. The origin of this receptor is a man older than 75 in a cohort sampled during active COVID-19. The specimen sequenced was peripheral blood.

In DNA form, the CDR3 reads TGTGCCAGCAGTTCTCTAGCAGGGGGCTACGAGCAGTACTTC. Amino acids: CASSSLAGGYEQYF. This chain uses TRBV6-2 or TRBV6-3 with TRBJ2-7; 7 nucleotides agree with TRBD1. The CDR3 has 14 amino acids. J gave up 3 bases and V 4 bases, and 6 bases lay outside the gene matches. Germline V lookup: CDR1 MNHEY, CDR2 SVGEGT.